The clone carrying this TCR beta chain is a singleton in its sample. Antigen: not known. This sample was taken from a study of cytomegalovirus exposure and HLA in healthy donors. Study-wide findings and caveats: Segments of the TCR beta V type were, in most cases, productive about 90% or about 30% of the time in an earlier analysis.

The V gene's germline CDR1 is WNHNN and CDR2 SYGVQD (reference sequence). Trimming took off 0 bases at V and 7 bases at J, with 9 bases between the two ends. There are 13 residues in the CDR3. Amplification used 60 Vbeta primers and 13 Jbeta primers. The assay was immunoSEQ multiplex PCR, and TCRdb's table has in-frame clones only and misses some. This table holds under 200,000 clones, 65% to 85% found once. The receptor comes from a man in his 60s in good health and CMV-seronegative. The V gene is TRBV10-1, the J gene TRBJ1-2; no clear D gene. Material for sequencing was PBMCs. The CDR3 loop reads CASSESRDSGYTF. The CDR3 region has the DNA TGCGCCAGCAGTGAGTCTCGGGATTCTGGCTACACCTTC.